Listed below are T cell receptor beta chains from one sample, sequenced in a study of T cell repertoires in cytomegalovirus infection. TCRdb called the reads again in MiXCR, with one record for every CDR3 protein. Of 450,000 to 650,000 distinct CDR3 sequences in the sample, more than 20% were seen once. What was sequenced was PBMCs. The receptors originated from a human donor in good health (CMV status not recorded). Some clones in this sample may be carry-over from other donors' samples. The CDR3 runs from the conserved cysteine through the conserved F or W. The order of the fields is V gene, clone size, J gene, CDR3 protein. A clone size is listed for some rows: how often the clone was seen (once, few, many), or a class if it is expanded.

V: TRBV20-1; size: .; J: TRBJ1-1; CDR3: CSASSVGRVNTEAFF
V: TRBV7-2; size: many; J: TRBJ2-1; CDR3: CASSRGGPFF
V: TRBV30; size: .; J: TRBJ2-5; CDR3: CAWSVLVGLAVQETQYF
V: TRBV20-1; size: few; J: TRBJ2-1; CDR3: CSALQTVYNEQFF
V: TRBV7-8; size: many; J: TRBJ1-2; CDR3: CASSLAGDTDGYTF
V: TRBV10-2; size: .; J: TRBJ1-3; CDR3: CATRGGQTNTIYF
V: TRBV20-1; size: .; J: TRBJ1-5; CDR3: CSARDRLQPQHF
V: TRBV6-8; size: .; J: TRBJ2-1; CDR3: CASSYSIPSPLNEQFF
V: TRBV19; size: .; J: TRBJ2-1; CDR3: CASGVAGVYYNEQFF
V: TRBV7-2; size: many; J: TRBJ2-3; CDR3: CASLPEGANTDTQYF
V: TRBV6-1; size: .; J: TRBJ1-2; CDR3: CASSSRDRGLRYGYTF
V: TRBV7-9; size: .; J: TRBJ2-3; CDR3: CASSLASNDPNRDTQYF
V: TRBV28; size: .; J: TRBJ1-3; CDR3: CASSQTGISGNTIYF
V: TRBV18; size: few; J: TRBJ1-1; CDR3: CASSPPGGIEAFF
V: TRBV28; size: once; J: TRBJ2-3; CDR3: CASSLPGQTLRTDTQYF
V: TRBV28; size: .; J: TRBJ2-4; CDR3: CASSLGPARGMIKNIQYF
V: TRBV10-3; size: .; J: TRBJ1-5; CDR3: CAISETVPNQPQHF
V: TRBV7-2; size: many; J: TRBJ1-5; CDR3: CASSSPGGDKQPQHF
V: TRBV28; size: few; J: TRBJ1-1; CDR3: CASSPGQGGGTEAFF
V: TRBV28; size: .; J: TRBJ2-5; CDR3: CASSSHDRNQETQYF
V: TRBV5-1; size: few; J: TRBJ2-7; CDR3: CASSSSGTASYEQYF
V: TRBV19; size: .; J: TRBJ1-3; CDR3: CASKVVGNSGNTIYF
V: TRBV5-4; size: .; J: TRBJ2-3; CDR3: CASSWSGTDTQYF
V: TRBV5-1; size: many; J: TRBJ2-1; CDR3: CASSWTSGRFGYNEQFF
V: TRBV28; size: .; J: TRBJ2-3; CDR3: CASSLVHNLTDTQYF
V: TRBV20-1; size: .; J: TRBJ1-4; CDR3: CSARDFRRGNEKPFF
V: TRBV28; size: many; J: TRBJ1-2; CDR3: CASSLGQGARGYTF